This T cell receptor beta chain was recovered during a study of T cell changes during pregnancy in multiple sclerosis. The repertoire was sequenced with immunoSEQ multiplex PCR; TCRdb's copy has only in-frame clones and lacks some. The sample has some 77,000 clones; approximately 92% are singletons. Source: CD4+ T cells from peripheral blood mononuclear cells, taken before pregnancy. This receptor was obtained from a female donor with multiple sclerosis, enrolled in a pregnancy study.

The CDR3 DNA reads TGTGCCAGCAGCAGCCCAGGGGGCGCGGGCTATGGCTACACCTTC. The encoded protein is CASSSPGGAGYGYTF. This chain links TRBV6-5 with TRBJ1-2; 8 positions match TRBD1. This CDR3 contains 15 residues. CDR1 MNHEY and CDR2 SVGAGI come from the germline V gene. The J segment lost 4 bases and the V segment lost 6 bases, leaving 10 bases of the junction unmatched.